The 17 T cell receptor beta chains in this list originate from one sample, sequenced in a study of early T cells in non-severe SARS-CoV-2 infection. MiXCR, applied by TCRdb to the 5' RACE reads, yields one record per CDR3 protein. This table has about 58,000 distinct CDR3 sequences, about an eighth appearing once. Sequencing input: whole blood. These receptors originate from an adult who was a healthcare worker with PCR-confirmed SARS-CoV-2 infection or an uninfected control (not recorded which).

This clonotype was observed many times. CDR3 loop: CASSQARGLNTEAFF. CDR3 DNA: TGTGCCAGCAGCCAAGCCAGGGGATTGAACACTGAAGCTTTCTTT. V and J are TRBV14 and TRBJ1-1; D might be TRBD1 (6 bases). CDR1 and CDR2 from the germline V gene are SGHDN and FVKESK. The CDR3 sequence is 15 residues long. The germline V and J ends were trimmed by 1 base and 0 bases, with 9 bases remaining between them.

This clonotype came up many times. The junction departs from germline at one end; a sequencing error may be responsible. The chain is built from TRBV7-8 and TRBJ1-4; a possible D gene is TRBD1 (5 bases). There are 14 residues in the CDR3. Germline V gene data show CDR1 as SGHVS and CDR2 as FQNEAQ. CDR3: CASSLAESSGPRHF. The CDR3 DNA sequence: TGTGCCAGCAGCTTAGCGGAATCTTCAGGGCCCCGACATTTT.

This chain links TRBV29-1 with TRBJ2-5, with 7 bases identical to TRBD1. CDR1 is SQVTM and CDR2 is ANQGSEA in the germline V gene. V lost 5 bases and J lost 4; bases outside the gene matches: 1. This CDR3 is built from 11 residues. CDR3 protein: CSVHRGETQYF. The CDR3, as DNA: TGCAGCGTTCACAGGGGAGAGACCCAGTACTTC.

This clonotype is medium-sized. The rearrangement uses TRBV15 and TRBJ1-1; D may be TRBD1 (5 bases). The CDR3 is 14 amino acids. Germline assignment: CDR1 LNHNV and CDR2 YYDKDF (reference sequence). V was shortened by 0 bases and J by 3 bases, with 8 bases between the two germline ends. CDR3 region: CATSRDGTDTEAFF. CDR3 nucleotides: TGTGCCACCAGCAGAGATGGGACTGACACTGAAGCTTTCTTT.

This clonotype was counted only a few times. J is TRBJ2-3 and V is TRBV18; D is perhaps TRBD2 (6 bases). This CDR3 is built from 13 residues. V was trimmed by 6 bases and J by 6 bases, leaving 13 bases between them. Germline assignment: CDR1 KGHSH and CDR2 LQKENI. The CDR3 region is CASSFGRGDTQYF. CDR3 coding DNA: TGTGCCAGCTCCTTCGGGAGAGGCGATACGCAGTATTTT.

There are many counts of this clonotype. V usage is TRBV29-1 and J usage is TRBJ1-2, with 8 bases lining up with TRBD1. CDR3 length equals 11 residues. The V segment lost 6 bases and the J segment 6 bases; nucleotides outside the gene matches: 3. CDR1 and CDR2 from the germline V gene are SQVTM and ANQGSEA. The CDR3 DNA sequence: TGCAGCGTCCCGACAGGGGATGGCTACACCTTC. It codes for CSVPTGDGYTF.

This clonotype was counted many times. The gene calls are TRBV19 and TRBJ2-1; D call uncertain. The germline gives CDR1 LNHDA, CDR2 SQIVND (reference sequence). The CDR3 has 11 amino acids. Trimming removed 5 bases from V and 7 bases from J, with 6 bases in between. The CDR3, as DNA: TGTGCCAGTAGTTTCCAGAATGAGCAGTTCTTC. Amino acid sequence: CASSFQNEQFF.

This clonotype was picked up many times. V is TRBV7-9 and J is TRBJ1-6; maybe TRBD1 (6 bases). The germline V gene encodes CDR1 SEHNR and CDR2 FQNEAQ (reference sequence). The V gene lost 3 bases and the J gene lost 14 bases, with 17 bases spanning the gap. This CDR3 has 14 residues. The CDR3 DNA reads TGTGCCAGCAGCTTCGGAGGGGGGGGTAGGACCCTCCACTTT. Protein sequence: CASSFGGGGRTLHF.

This clonotype showed up just a few times. The genes are TRBV7-2 and TRBJ2-1, with D maybe TRBD2 (6 bases). V lost 4 bases to trimming and J lost 7 bases, with 14 bases between them. This CDR3 is built from 14 residues. The germline gives CDR1 SGHTA, CDR2 FQGNSA. The CDR3 region is CASSSSGLRNEQFF. The CDR3 coding sequence is TGTGCCAGCAGCTCCTCGGGACTCCGAAATGAGCAGTTCTTC.

This clonotype showed up many times. The chain links TRBV4-2 to TRBJ1-6; TRBD1 aligns across 9 bases. V shed 4 bases, J shed 6 bases, and the junction held 7 bases outside the gene matches. The CDR3 has 16 residues. In germline, CDR1 is LGHNA, CDR2 YNFKEQ. The DNA of the CDR3 is TGTGCCAGCAGCCCTCTTGAGGGACAGGGTAATTCACCCCTCCACTTT. This codes for CASSPLEGQGNSPLHF.

The chain joins TRBV6-2 or TRBV6-3 to TRBJ2-1, with D possibly TRBD1 on 6 matching bases. The CDR3 is made up of 18 amino acids. Germline lookup yields CDR1 MNHEY and CDR2 SVGEGT. Between the trimmed V and J ends, which lost 5 bases and 6 bases, there was a span of 26 bases. This CDR3 is CASSPGQLRARVPNEQFF. The CDR3 nucleotides read TGTGCCAGCAGTCCCGGACAGCTGAGGGCGAGAGTCCCCAATGAGCAGTTCTTC.

The genes are TRBV7-2 and TRBJ1-3; 7 bases map to TRBD1. V shed 0 bases and J 4 bases; nucleotides not matched to a gene: 6. This CDR3 has 16 residues. The germline V gene has CDR1 SGHTA and CDR2 FQGNSA. The CDR3 is CASSLATGAVGNTIYF. As DNA, the CDR3 is TGTGCCAGCAGCTTAGCCACAGGGGCGGTCGGAAACACCATATATTTT.

This chain joins TRBV25-1 and TRBJ2-7; no reliable D call. Germline V CDR1 and CDR2: MGHDK, SYGVNS. Trimming took 5 bases from V and 1 from J, leaving 12 bases between them. The length of the CDR3 is 14 residues. The DNA of the CDR3 is TGTGCCAGCAGTTCCCCCCCAGAATCCTACGAGCAGTACTTC. It is translated as CASSSPPESYEQYF.

This clonotype was recorded a few times. V usage is TRBV29-1 and J usage is TRBJ1-2; TRBD1 agrees at 8 bases. Germline V CDR1 and CDR2: SQVTM, ANQGSEA. V lost 2 bases to trimming and J lost 14 bases; unmatched junction nucleotides: 7. CDR3 length: 11 amino acids. The CDR3 spells CSVELDRVRTF. The CDR3 DNA is TGCAGCGTTGAATTGGACAGGGTTCGGACCTTC.

V gene TRBV6-6 combines with J gene TRBJ2-1; D gene uncertain. The CDR3 runs to 12 residues. Germline V gene data show CDR1 as MNHNY and CDR2 as SVGAGI (reference sequence). The ends were cut back, 11 bases at V and 8 bases at J, with 16 bases in the middle. CDR3 loop: CAGKDGGHEQFF. The CDR3 DNA reads as TGTGCCGGTAAGGACGGCGGTCATGAGCAGTTCTTC.

This clonotype has at least ten counts. The V gene is TRBV6-1, the J gene TRBJ2-1; D gene ambiguous. Germline assignment: CDR1 MNHNS and CDR2 SASEGT. The CDR3 is made up of 13 amino acids. With 2 bases removed from V and 9 bases from J, the gap between germline ends came to 11 bases. The CDR3 DNA is TGTGCCAGCAGTGAAAAGGGAATCGGTGAGCAGTTCTTC. This translates into CASSEKGIGEQFF.

This clonotype was observed many times. The chain links TRBV5-1 to TRBJ2-4, with TRBD1 matching 7 bases. Unmatched junction bases numbered 4, after V lost 4 bases and J lost 6 bases. Germline CDR1 SGHRS, CDR2 YFSETQ. This CDR3 comprises 13 residues. CDR3 protein: CASSPGTANIQYF. The CDR3 bases are TGCGCCAGCAGCCCCGGGACAGCAAACATTCAGTACTTC. The whole variable domain, remainder taken from reference TRBV5-1 and TRBJ2-4, is KAGVTQTPRYLIKTRGQQVTLSCSPISGHRSVSWYQQTPGQGLQFLFEYFSETQRNKGNFPGRFSGRQFSNSRSEMNVSTLELGDSALYLCASSPGTANIQYFGAGTRLSVL.